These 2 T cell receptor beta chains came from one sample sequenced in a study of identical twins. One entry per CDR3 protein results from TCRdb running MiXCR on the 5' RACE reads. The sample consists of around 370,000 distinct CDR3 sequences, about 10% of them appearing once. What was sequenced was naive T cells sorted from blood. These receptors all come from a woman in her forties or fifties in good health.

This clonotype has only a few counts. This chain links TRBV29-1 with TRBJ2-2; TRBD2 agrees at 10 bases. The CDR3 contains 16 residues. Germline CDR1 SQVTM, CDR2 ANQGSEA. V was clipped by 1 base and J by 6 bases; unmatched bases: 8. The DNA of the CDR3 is TGCAGCGTTGAAGGAGCTAGCGGGAGTCGGGCCGGGGAGCTGTTTTTT. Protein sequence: CSVEGASGSRAGELFF.

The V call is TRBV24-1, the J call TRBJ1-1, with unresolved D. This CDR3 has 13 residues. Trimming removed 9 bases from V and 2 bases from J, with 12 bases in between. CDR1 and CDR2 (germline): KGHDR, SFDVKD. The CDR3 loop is CATEGAENTEAFF. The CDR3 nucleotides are TGTGCCACCGAAGGAGCAGAAAACACTGAAGCTTTCTTT.